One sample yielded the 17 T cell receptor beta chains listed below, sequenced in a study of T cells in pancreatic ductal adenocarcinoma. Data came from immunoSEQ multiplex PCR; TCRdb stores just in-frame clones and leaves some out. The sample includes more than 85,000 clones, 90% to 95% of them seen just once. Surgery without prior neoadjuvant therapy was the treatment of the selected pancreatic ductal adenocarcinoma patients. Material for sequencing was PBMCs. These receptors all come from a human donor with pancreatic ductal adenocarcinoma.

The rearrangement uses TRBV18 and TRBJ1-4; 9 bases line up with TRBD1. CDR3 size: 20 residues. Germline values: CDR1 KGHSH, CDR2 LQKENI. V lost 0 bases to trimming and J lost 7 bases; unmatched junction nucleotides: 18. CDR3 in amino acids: CASSPPTTGTGRLAAEKLFF. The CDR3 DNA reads TGTGCCAGCTCACCACCGACTACCGGGACAGGGCGGTTGGCAGCTGAAAAACTGTTTTTT.

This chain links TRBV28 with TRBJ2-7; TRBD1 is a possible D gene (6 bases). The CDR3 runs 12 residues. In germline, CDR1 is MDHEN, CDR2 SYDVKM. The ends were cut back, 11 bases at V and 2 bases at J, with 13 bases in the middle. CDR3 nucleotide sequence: TGTGCCGCCTCAGGGGTTACCTACGAGCAGTACTTC. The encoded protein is CAASGVTYEQYF.

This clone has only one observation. This CDR3 reads CASSLGQGSSYEQYF. The CDR3 nucleotides are TGTGCCAGCAGCTTGGGCCAGGGGTCCTCCTACGAGCAGTACTTC. The V and J genes are TRBV5-4 and TRBJ2-7; D perhaps matches TRBD1 (6 bases). The germline gives CDR1 SGHNT, CDR2 YYREEE (reference sequence). Trimming left V 0 bases short and J 0 bases short, with 10 bases between. The CDR3 is made up of 15 amino acids.

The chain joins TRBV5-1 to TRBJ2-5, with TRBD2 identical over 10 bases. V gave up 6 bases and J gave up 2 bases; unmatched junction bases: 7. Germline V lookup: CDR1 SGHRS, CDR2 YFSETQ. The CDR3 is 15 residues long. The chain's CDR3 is CASTLLAGAQETQYF. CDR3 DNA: TGCGCCAGCACCCTGCTAGCGGGAGCTCAAGAGACCCAGTACTTC.

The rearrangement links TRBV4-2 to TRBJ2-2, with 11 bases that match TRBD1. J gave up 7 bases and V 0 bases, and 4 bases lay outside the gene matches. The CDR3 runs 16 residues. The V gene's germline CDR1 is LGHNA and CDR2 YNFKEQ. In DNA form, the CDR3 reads TGTGCCAGCAGCCAAGAGGGACAGGGGGTTGTCGGGGAGCTGTTTTTT. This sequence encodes CASSQEGQGVVGELFF.

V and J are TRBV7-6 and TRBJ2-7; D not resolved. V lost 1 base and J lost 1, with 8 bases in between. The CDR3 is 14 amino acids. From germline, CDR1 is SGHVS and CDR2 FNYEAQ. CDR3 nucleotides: TGTGCCAGCAGCTTAGGGCTAGGTTCCTACGAGCAGTACTTC. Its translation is CASSLGLGSYEQYF.

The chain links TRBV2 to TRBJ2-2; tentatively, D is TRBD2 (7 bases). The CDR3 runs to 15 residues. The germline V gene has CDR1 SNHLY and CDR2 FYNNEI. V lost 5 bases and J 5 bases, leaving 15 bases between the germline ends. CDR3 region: CASSPRGGSTGELFF. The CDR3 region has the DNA TGTGCCAGCAGTCCGAGGGGGGGGTCAACCGGGGAGCTGTTTTTT.

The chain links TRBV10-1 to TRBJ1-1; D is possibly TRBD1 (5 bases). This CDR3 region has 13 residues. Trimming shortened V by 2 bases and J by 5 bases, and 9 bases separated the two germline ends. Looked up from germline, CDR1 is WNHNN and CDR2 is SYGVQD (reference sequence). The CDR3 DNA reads TGCGCCAGCAGTGAGCTTCGGGGGACTGAAGCTTTCTTT. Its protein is CASSELRGTEAFF.

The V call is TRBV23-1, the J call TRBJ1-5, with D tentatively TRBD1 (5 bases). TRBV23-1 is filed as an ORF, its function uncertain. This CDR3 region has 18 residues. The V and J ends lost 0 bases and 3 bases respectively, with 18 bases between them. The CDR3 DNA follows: TGCGCCAGCAGTCAATCAAGTCCCTGGGGGGACTTCAATCAGCCCCAGCATTTT. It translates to CASSQSSPWGDFNQPQHF.

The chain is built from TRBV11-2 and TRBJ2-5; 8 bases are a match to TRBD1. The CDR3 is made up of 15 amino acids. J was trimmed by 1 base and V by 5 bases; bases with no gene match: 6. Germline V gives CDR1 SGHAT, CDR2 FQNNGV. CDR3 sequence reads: CASSPRDRLQETQYF. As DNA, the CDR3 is TGTGCCAGCAGCCCCCGGGACAGGCTCCAAGAGACCCAGTACTTC.

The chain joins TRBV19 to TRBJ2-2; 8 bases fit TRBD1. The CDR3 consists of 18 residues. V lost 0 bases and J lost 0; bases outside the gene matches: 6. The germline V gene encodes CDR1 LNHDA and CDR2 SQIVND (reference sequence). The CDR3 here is CASSIDRGTGANTGELFF. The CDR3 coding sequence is TGTGCCAGTAGTATAGATAGGGGGACAGGCGCGAACACCGGGGAGCTGTTTTTT.

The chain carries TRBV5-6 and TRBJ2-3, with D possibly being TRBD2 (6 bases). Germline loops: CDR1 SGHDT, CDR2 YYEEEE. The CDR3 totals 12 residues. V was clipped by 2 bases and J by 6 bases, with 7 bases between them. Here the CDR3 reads CASSFGSDTQYF. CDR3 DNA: TGTGCCAGCAGCTTCGGGAGCGATACGCAGTATTTT.

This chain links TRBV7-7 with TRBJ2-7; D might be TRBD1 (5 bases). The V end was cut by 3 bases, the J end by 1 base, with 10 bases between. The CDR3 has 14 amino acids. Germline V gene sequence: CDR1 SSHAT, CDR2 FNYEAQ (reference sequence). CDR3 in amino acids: CASSLHDSSYEQYF. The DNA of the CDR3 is TGTGCCAGCAGCTTGCATGACAGTTCCTACGAGCAGTACTTC.

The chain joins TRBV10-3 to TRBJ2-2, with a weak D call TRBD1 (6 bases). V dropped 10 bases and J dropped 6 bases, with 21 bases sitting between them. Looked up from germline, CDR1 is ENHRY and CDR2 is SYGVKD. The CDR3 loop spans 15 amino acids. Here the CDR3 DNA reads TGTGCCAGCATGGACAGCACTAAAAACCCCGGGGAGCTGTTTTTT. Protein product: CASMDSTKNPGELFF.

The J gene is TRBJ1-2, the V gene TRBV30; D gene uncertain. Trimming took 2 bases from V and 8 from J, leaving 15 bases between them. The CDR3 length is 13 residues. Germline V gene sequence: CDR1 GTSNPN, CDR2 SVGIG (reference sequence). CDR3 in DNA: TGTGCCTGGAGTCCGGGTATCATTACCGGCTACACCTTC. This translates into CAWSPGIITGYTF.

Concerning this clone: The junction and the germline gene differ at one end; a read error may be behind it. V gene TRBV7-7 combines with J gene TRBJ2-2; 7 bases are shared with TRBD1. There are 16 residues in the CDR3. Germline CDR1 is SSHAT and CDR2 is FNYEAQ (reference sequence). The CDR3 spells CASSPTGKANTGELFF. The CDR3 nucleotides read TGTGCTAGCAGCCCGACAGGGAAGGCGAACACCGGGGAGCTGTTTTTT.

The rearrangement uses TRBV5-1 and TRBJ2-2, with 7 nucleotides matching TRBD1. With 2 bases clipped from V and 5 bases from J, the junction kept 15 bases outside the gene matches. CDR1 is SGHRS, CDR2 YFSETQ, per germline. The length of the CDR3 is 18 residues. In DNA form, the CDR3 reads TGCGCCAGCAGCTTTGGCTTCGTGGCTCCAGGGGGAACCGGGGAGCTGTTTTTT. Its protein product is CASSFGFVAPGGTGELFF.